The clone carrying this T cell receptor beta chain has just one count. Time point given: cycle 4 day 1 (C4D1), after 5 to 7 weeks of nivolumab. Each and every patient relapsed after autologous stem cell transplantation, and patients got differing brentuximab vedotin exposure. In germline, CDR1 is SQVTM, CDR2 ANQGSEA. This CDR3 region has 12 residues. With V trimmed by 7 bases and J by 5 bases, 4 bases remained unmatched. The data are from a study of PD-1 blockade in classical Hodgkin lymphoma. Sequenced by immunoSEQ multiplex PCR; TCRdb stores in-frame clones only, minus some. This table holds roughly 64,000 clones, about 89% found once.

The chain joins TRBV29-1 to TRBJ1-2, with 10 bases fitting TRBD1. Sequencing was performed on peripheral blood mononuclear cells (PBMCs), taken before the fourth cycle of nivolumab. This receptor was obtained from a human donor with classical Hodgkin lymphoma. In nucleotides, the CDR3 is TGCAGCGCAGGGACAGGGGAATATGGCTACACCTTC. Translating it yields CSAGTGEYGYTF. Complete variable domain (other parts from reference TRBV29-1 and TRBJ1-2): SAVISQKPSRDICQRGTSLTIQCQVDSQVTMMFWYRQQPGQSLTLIATANQGSEATYESGFVIDKFPISRPNLTFSTLTVSNMSPEDSSIYLCSAGTGEYGYTFGSGTRLTVV.